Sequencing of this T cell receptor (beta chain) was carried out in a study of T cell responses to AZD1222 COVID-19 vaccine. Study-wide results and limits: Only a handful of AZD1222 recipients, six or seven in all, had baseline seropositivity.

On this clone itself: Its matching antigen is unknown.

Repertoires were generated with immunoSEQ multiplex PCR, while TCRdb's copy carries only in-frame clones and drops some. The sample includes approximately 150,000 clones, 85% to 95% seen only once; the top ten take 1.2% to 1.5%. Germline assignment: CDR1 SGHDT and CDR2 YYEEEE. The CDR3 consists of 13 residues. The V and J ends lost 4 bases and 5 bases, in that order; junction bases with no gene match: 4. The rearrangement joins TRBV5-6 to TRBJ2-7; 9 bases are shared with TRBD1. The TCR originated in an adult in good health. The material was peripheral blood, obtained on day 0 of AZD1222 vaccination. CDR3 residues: CASSPRTGDEQYF. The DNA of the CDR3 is TGTGCCAGCAGCCCCAGGACAGGGGACGAGCAGTACTTC.